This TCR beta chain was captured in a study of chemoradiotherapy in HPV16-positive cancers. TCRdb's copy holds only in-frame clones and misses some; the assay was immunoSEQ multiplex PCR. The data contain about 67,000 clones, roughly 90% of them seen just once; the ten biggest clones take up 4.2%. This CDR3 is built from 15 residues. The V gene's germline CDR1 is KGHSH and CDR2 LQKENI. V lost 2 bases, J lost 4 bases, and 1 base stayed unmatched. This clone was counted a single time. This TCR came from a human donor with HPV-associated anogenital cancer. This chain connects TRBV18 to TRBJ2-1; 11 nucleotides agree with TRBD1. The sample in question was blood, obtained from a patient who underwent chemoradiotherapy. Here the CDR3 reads CASSPGQGAYNEQFF. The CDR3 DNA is TGTGCCAGCTCACCAGGACAGGGGGCGTACAATGAGCAGTTCTTC.